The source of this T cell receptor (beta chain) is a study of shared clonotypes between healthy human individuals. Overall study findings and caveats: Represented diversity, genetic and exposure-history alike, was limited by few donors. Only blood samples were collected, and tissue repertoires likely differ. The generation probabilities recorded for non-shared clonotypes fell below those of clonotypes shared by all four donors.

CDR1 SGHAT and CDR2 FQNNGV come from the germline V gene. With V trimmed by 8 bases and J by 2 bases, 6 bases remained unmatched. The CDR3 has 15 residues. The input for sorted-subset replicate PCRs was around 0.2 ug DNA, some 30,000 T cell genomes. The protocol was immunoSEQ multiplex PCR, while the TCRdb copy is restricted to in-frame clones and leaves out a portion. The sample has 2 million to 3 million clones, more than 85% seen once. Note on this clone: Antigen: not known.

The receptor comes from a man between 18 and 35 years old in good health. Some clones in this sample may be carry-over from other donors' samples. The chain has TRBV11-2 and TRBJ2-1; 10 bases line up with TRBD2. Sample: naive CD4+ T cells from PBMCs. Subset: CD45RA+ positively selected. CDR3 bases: TGTGCCAGCGCGAAGCGGGAGGGGACCTACAATGAGCAGTTCTTC. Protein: CASAKREGTYNEQFF.